What follows are 10 T cell receptor beta chains derived from one specimen sequenced in a study of neurological immune-mediated disorders. TCRdb redid the calling of the 5' RACE reads with MiXCR, one entry per CDR3 protein. Among tens of thousands of distinct CDR3 sequences, 3% to 4% were seen once, and the ten largest hold around 2.7%. The sequencing input was PBMCs. Source of these receptors: a woman aged 45-59 years with multiple sclerosis.

This clonotype was counted ten times or more. The chain combines TRBV20-1 with TRBJ2-3, with 13 bases that match TRBD2. CDR1 DFQATT and CDR2 SNEGSKA come from the germline V gene (reference sequence). V trimming: 3 bases; J trimming: 4 bases; junction bases outside the gene matches: 10. The CDR3 has 17 amino acids. The CDR3 bases are TGCAGTGCTAGCGACGTCGAACTAGCGGGGGGGTCAGATACGCAGTATTTT. It yields the protein CSASDVELAGGSDTQYF.

This clonotype was counted at least ten times. The chain uses TRBV3-1 and TRBJ1-5; D unclear. Trimming removed 3 bases at V and 5 bases at J, with 8 bases between. Germline CDR1 LGHDT, CDR2 YNNKEL (reference sequence). This CDR3 region has 13 residues. The CDR3 nucleotides read TGTGCCAGCAGCCATTCCGCGGATCAGCCCCAGCATTTT. Its translation: CASSHSADQPQHF.

This clonotype is medium-sized by share. The chain is built from TRBV15 and TRBJ1-5; D is ambiguous. Trimming stripped 0 bases from V and 4 bases from J, with 10 bases between. This CDR3 contains 15 residues. Germline lookup yields CDR1 LNHNV and CDR2 YYDKDF (reference sequence). CDR3 sequence reads: CATSRDKAFNQPQHF. The CDR3 DNA follows: TGTGCCACCAGCAGAGATAAGGCCTTTAATCAGCCCCAGCATTTT.

This clonotype was seen at least ten times. The chain has TRBV5-1 and TRBJ2-4; D is uncertain. This CDR3 comprises 11 residues. Per germline, CDR1 SGHRS and CDR2 YFSETQ. The V and J ends lost 4 bases and 8 bases respectively, with 7 bases between them. CDR3 sequence (DNA): TGCGCCAGCAGCGAGGCCTACATTCAGTACTTC. It encodes CASSEAYIQYF.

This clonotype was counted many times. V and J are TRBV9 and TRBJ1-2, with TRBD1 matching over 10 bases. Germline CDR1 reads SGDLS; CDR2 reads YYNGEE. The CDR3 is 14 residues long. V trimming: 5 bases; J trimming: 2 bases; junction bases outside the gene matches: 3. The DNA of the CDR3 is TGTGCCAGCAGAGAGACAGGGGGCAACTATGGCTACACCTTC. Protein: CASRETGGNYGYTF.

This clonotype appeared a few times. This rearrangement joins TRBV12-3 or TRBV12-4 to TRBJ2-3; D is possibly TRBD1 or TRBD2 (7 bases each). V was shortened by 6 bases and J by 3 bases, with 13 bases between the two germline ends. The CDR3 covers 14 residues. CDR3 DNA: TGTGCCAGCAGGGGAGGGGGCGGTACAGATACGCAGTATTTT. This translates into CASRGGGGTDTQYF.

This clonotype was seen ten or more times. V usage is TRBV7-3 and J usage is TRBJ2-1; D remains unclear. CDR1 and CDR2 from the germline V gene are SGHTA and FQGTGA. V was cut by 0 bases and J by 9 bases, with 6 bases left in between. The CDR3 sequence is 12 residues long. CDR3 nucleotide sequence: TGTGCCAGCAGCTTAACGGGATCTGAGCAGTTCTTC. This codes for CASSLTGSEQFF. Filled out from reference TRBV7-3 and TRBJ2-1, the complete variable domain reads GAGVSQTPSNKVTEKGKYVELRCDPISGHTALYWYRQSLGQGPEFLIYFQGTGAADDSGLPNDRFFAVRPEGSVSTLKIQRTERGDSAVYLCASSLTGSEQFFGPGTRLTVL.

This clonotype was counted between two and nine times. It may be a read error: a sequence one base away is much more abundant. J is TRBJ1-6 and V is TRBV11-2, with TRBD1 as a possible D gene (5 bases). Germline lookup yields CDR1 SGHAT and CDR2 FQNNGV. This CDR3 is built from 13 residues. The CDR3, as DNA: TGTGCCAGCAGCTTATCCAGGGCTTCACCCCTCAACTTT. Its translation is CASSLSRASPLNF.

The sample holds many counts of this clonotype. V usage is TRBV12-3 or TRBV12-4 and J usage is TRBJ1-5, with D tentatively TRBD1 (5 bases). The CDR3 runs to 12 residues. The V and J ends lost 5 bases and 6 bases respectively, with 8 bases between them. The CDR3 sequence: CASSGTSQPQHF. The DNA of the CDR3 is TGTGCCAGCAGTGGGACCTCTCAGCCCCAGCATTTT.

For this clonotype: One base away lies a much larger clone, so this may be a sequencing read error. This chain joins TRBV5-1 and TRBJ1-1; TRBD1 might be the D (5 bases). The CDR3 sequence is 16 residues long. V lost 0 bases to trimming and J lost 0 bases, with 12 bases between them. In germline, CDR1 is SGHRS, CDR2 YFSETQ. The CDR3 DNA reads as TGCGCCAGCAGCTTGGAAAGGGGAAAGCTGAACACTGAAGCTTTCTTT. Amino acids: CASSLERGKLNTEAFF. The full variable domain, completed using reference TRBV5-1 and TRBJ1-1, is KAGVTQTPRYLIKTRGQQVTLSCSPISGHRSVSWYQQTPGQGLQFLFEYFSETQRNKGNFPGRFSGRQFSNSRSEMNVSTLELGDSALYLCASSLERGKLNTEAFFGQGTRLTVV.